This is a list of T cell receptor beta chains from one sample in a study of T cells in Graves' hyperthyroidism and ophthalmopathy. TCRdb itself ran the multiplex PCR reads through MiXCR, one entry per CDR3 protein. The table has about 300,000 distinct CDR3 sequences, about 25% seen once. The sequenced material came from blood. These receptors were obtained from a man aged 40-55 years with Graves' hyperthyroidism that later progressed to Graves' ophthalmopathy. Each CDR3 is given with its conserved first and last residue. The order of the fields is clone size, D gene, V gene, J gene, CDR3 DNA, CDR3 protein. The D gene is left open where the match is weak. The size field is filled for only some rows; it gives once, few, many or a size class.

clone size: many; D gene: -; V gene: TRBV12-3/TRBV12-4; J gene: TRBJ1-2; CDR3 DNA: TGTGCCAGCAGCCTAACGAGCTATGGCTACACCTTC; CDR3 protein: CASSLTSYGYTF
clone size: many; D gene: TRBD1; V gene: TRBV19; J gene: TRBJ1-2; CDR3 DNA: TGTGCCAGTAGTTCCATCGGTGACAGGGCGTCCTATGGCTACACCTTC; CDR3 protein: CASSSIGDRASYGYTF
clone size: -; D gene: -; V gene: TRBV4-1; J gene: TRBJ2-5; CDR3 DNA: TGCGCCAGCAGCCAAGCCCTAAGCGGGCCGGGGACCCAGTACTTC; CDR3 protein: CASSQALSGPGTQYF
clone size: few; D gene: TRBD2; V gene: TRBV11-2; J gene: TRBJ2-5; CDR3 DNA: TGTGCCAGCAGCTTAGGCCCTAGCGGGGGTCCTCAAGAGACCCAGTACTTC; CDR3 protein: CASSLGPSGGPQETQYF
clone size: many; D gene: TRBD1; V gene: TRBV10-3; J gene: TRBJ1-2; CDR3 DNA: TGTGCCATCAGTGAGTCGGGACAGGGCGGCTATGGCTACACCTTC; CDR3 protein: CAISESGQGGYGYTF
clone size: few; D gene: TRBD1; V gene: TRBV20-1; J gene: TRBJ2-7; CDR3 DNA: TGCAGTGCTAGAGATCCTGGGACAGCCCTCCACGAGCAGTACTTC; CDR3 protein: CSARDPGTALHEQYF
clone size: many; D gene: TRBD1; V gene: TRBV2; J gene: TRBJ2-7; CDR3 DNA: TGTGCCAGCAAACGGGACAGAGACTACGAGCAGTACTTC; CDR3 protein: CASKRDRDYEQYF
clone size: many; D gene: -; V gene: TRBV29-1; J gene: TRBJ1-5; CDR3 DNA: TGCATCCGGGGCTGGTTTAATCAGCCCCAGCATTTT; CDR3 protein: CIRGWFNQPQHF
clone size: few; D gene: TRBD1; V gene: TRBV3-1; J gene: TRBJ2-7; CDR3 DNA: TGTGCCAGCAGCCAAAGTGGGACAGCCTCCTACGAGCAGTACTTC; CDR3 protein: CASSQSGTASYEQYF
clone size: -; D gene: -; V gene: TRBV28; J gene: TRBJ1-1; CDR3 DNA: TGTGCCAGCAGGGCAGGACCGAACACTGAAGCTTTCTTT; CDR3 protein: CASRAGPNTEAFF
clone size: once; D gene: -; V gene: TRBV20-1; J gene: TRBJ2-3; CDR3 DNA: TGCAGTGCTAGAGATACAGCTAGCACAGATACGCAGTATTTT; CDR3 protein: CSARDTASTDTQYF
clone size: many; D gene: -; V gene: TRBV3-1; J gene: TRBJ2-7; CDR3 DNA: TGTGCCAGCAGCCTCCGAGGGGTAGCGAGCTCCTACGAGCAGTACTTC; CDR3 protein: CASSLRGVASSYEQYF
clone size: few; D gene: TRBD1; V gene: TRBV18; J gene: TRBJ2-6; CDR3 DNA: TGTGCCAGCTCACTCCTCGACAGGGCCGGGGCCAACGTCCTGACTTTC; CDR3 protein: CASSLLDRAGANVLTF
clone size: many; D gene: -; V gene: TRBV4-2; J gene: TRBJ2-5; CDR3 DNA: TGTGCCAGCAGCCAAGTACGGTGGGATGGGGAGACCCAGTACTTC; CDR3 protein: CASSQVRWDGETQYF
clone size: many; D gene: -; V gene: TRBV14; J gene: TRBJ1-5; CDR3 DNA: TGTGCCAGCAGCCAAGGGGGCAGTACTAATCAGCCCCAGCATTTT; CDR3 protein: CASSQGGSTNQPQHF
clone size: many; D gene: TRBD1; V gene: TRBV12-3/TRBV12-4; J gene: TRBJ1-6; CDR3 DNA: TGTGCCAGCAGTTTGTTTACAGGGGTTGATTCACCCCTCCACTTT; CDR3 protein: CASSLFTGVDSPLHF
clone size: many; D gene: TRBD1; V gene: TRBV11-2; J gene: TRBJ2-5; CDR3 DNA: TGTGCCAGCAGCAAACTCCGGGACAGGGCTTGGGAGACCCAGTACTTC; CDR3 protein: CASSKLRDRAWETQYF
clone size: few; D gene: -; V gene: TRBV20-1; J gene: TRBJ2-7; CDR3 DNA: TGCAGTGCTAGAAGGGACCGTCGTACCTACGAGCAGTACTTC; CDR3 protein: CSARRDRRTYEQYF
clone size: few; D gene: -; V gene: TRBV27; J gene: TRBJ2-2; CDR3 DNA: TGTGCCAGCAGTTTATGGGGTGGAGCGGAGAACACCGGGGAGCTGTTTTTT; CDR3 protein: CASSLWGGAENTGELFF
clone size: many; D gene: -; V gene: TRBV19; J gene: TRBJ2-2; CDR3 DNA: TGTGCCAGTACTCCCTGGGATGATACCGGGGAGCTGTTTTTT; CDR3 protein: CASTPWDDTGELFF
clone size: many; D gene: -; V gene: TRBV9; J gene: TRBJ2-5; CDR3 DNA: TGTGCCAGCAGCTTCTCGGGACGTGGAGCGGAGACCCAGTACTTC; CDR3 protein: CASSFSGRGAETQYF
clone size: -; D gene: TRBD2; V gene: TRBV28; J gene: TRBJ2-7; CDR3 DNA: TGTGCCAGCGCTAGCGGGAGTTTAGCGGAGCAGTACTTC; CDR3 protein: CASASGSLAEQYF
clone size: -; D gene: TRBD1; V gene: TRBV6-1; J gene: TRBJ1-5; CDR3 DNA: TGTGCCAGCAGTGAAAGAGGACAGGGCAATCAGCCCCAGCATTTT; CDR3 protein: CASSERGQGNQPQHF
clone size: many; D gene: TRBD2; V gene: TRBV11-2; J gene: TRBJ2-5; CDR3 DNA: TGTGCCAGCAGCACCGGACTAGCGGGAGTGGGGGTCCAAGAGACCCAGTACTTC; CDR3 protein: CASSTGLAGVGVQETQYF
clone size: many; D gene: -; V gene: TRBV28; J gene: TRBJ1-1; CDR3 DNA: TGTGCCAGCAGGCCCCTCCCGGGGCGGCAGAACACTGAAGCTTTCTTT; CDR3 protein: CASRPLPGRQNTEAFF
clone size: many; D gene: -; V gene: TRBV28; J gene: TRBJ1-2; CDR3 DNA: TGTGCCAGCAGTTTTATCCGGGGATTAGAAAACTATGGCTACACCTTC; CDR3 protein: CASSFIRGLENYGYTF
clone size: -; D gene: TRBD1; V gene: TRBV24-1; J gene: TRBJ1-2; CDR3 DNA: TGTGCCACCAGTGATACCGGGACAGGGGATCGTGGCTACACCTTC; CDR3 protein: CATSDTGTGDRGYTF
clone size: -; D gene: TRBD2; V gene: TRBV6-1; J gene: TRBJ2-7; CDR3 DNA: TGTGCCAGCAGTGAAGTCGTAGCGGGAGGCCGAAGCGAGCAGTACTTC; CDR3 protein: CASSEVVAGGRSEQYF
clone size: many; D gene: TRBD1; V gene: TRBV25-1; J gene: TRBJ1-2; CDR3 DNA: TGTGCCAGCCGAAGCGGGACAGCGGATAAAAACTATGGCTACACCTTC; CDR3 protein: CASRSGTADKNYGYTF
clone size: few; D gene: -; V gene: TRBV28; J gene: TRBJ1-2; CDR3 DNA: TGTGCCAGCAATGCAGTTAACTATGGCTACACCTTC; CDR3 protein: CASNAVNYGYTF